Below are 17 T cell receptor beta chains sequenced from a single sample in a study of blood T cells in healthy people across ages. A second roughly 6 to 11 cycle PCR used barcoded and J-beta primers. TCRdb fed the 5' RACE reads into MiXCR, producing one record per CDR3 protein. The sample has about 680,000 distinct CDR3 sequences, 49% seen once; the top ten hold 25% to 35%. Sequenced sample: blood. The source of these receptors is a woman in her sixties in good health.

This clonotype was picked up a small number of times. The chain couples TRBV14 to TRBJ1-2; TRBD1 agrees at 11 bases. The germline gives CDR1 SGHDN, CDR2 FVKESK. With 4 bases clipped from V and 0 bases from J, the junction kept 16 bases outside the gene matches. The CDR3 sequence is 20 residues long. The CDR3 nucleotides are TGTGCCAGCAGCCTAAAATTGCCGGGACAGGGGGAGAGGTCTAACTATGGCTACACCTTC. This translates into CASSLKLPGQGERSNYGYTF.

The V call is TRBV14, the J call TRBJ1-2; maybe TRBD1 (5 bases). V shed 1 base and J shed 5 bases, with 26 bases lying between them. Germline V lookup: CDR1 SGHDN, CDR2 FVKESK. This CDR3 contains 19 residues. The CDR3 region is CASSQALGWGEGWNYGYTF. The CDR3 region has the DNA TGTGCCAGCAGCCAAGCCCTTGGTTGGGGCGAGGGTTGGAATTATGGCTACACCTTC. The full variable domain, rest sourced from reference TRBV14 and TRBJ1-2, is EAGVTQFPSHSVIEKGQTVTLRCDPISGHDNLYWYRRVMGKEIKFLLHFVKESKQDESGMPNNRFLAERTGGTYSTLKVQPAELEDSGVYFCASSQALGWGEGWNYGYTFGSGTRLTVV.

V usage is TRBV28 and J usage is TRBJ2-7, with unresolved D. There are 12 residues in the CDR3. Trimming took off 2 bases at V and 6 bases at J, with 8 bases between the two ends. Germline CDR1 reads MDHEN; CDR2 reads SYDVKM. DNA of the CDR3: TGTGCCAGCAGTTTAGCTTTTACCGAGCAGTACTTC. Amino acid sequence: CASSLAFTEQYF.

This clonotype was counted between two and nine times. The CDR3 loop reads CSVAPGAGKETQYF. CDR3 in DNA: TGCAGCGTTGCCCCGGGAGCCGGAAAAGAGACCCAGTACTTC. The V gene is TRBV29-1, the J gene TRBJ2-5, with D perhaps matching TRBD2 (6 bases). The CDR3 is 14 amino acids. Germline CDR1 and CDR2: SQVTM and ANQGSEA. Trimming cost V 4 bases and J 3 bases, with 15 bases left between them.

This clonotype was found a few times. J is TRBJ1-6 and V is TRBV20-1; D is perhaps TRBD1 (5 bases). The CDR3 has 15 amino acids. Germline V gene data show CDR1 as DFQATT and CDR2 as SNEGSKA (reference sequence). Trimming removed 4 bases from V and 4 bases from J, with 14 bases in between. CDR3 region: CSAIGGDSYNSPLHF. The CDR3 coding sequence is TGCAGTGCTATCGGGGGGGATTCGTATAATTCACCCCTCCACTTT.

This chain links TRBV7-9 with TRBJ1-5, with D tentatively TRBD1 (5 bases). The CDR3 loop spans 13 amino acids. Looked up from germline, CDR1 is SEHNR and CDR2 is FQNEAQ (reference sequence). With 5 bases removed from V and 7 bases from J, the gap between germline ends came to 12 bases. CDR3 DNA sequence: TGTGCCAGCAGCCCCAGGGTGGGGCAGCCCCAGCATTTT. Translating it yields CASSPRVGQPQHF.

The chain couples TRBV27 to TRBJ1-2; unclear D gene. The CDR3 length is 13 residues. Trimming took 3 bases from V and 1 from J, leaving 6 bases between them. Germline CDR1 is MNHEY and CDR2 is SMNVEV (reference sequence). The CDR3 loop is CASSLHSNYGYTF. The CDR3 bases are TGTGCCAGCAGTTTGCACAGTAACTATGGCTACACCTTC.

V gene TRBV7-2 combines with J gene TRBJ1-6, with D possibly matching TRBD1 (5 bases). V was trimmed by 3 bases and J by 11 bases, leaving 14 bases between them. In germline, CDR1 is SGHTA, CDR2 FQGNSA. The CDR3 loop spans 14 amino acids. CDR3 region: CASSLQGPQTPLHF. CDR3 DNA: TGTGCCAGCAGCTTGCAGGGTCCCCAGACACCCCTCCACTTT.

The CDR3 spells CASSHGPDRDFYGHTF. For the CDR3, the DNA is TGTGCCAGCAGCCATGGCCCCGACAGGGACTTCTATGGTCACACCTTC. The chain combines TRBV7-2 with TRBJ1-2, with 7 bases aligning to TRBD1. The J segment lost 12 bases and the V segment lost 5 bases, leaving 21 bases of the junction unmatched. This CDR3 region has 16 residues. Germline CDR1 SGHTA, CDR2 FQGNSA.

The chain couples TRBV24-1 to TRBJ2-6; D is ambiguous. The CDR3 has 18 amino acids. Trimming left V 2 bases short and J 2 bases short, with 15 bases between. CDR1 and CDR2 from the germline V gene are KGHDR and SFDVKD. The DNA for the CDR3 is TGTGCCACCAGTGATTCAACCCCTCGAGGAGCTGGGGCCAACGTCCTGACTTTC. Translating gives CATSDSTPRGAGANVLTF.

The CDR3 DNA reads as TGTGCCAGCAGCTCATCGAGCGGGAGTGACGCCTACGAGCAGTACTTC. It specifies CASSSSSGSDAYEQYF. V and J are TRBV7-9 and TRBJ2-7, with TRBD2 matching over 8 bases. The length of the CDR3 is 16 residues. Germline CDR1 is SEHNR and CDR2 is FQNEAQ (reference sequence). The junction had 10 bases not matched to a gene; V was cut back by 4 bases and J by 2 bases.

This clonotype came up once. This may arise from a read error, as a much more abundant clone is one base away. This chain links TRBV27 with TRBJ2-4, with 10 bases that match TRBD1. This CDR3 region has 14 residues. Germline assignment: CDR1 MNHEY and CDR2 SMNVEV (reference sequence). The CDR3 is CTSSSRTGGNIQYF. CDR3 DNA: TGTACCAGCAGTTCGAGGACAGGGGGAAACATTCAGTACTTC.

The genes are TRBV28 and TRBJ1-1; D uncertain. Per the germline V gene, CDR1 is MDHEN and CDR2 is SYDVKM. V was trimmed by 6 bases and J by 3 bases, leaving 14 bases between them. This CDR3 spans 14 amino acids. The CDR3 loop reads CASSPVGWDTEAFF. CDR3 coding DNA: TGTGCCAGCAGCCCGGTGGGGTGGGACACTGAAGCTTTCTTT.

Only a few counts were recorded for this clonotype. The J gene is TRBJ2-1, the V gene TRBV20-1; D is undetermined. The germline V and J ends were trimmed by 3 bases and 7 bases, with 7 bases remaining between them. CDR3 length: 11 amino acids. Germline CDR1 DFQATT, CDR2 SNEGSKA (reference sequence). CDR3 in DNA: TGCAGTGCTAGGCAGAAGAATGAGCAGTTCTTC. This gives the protein CSARQKNEQFF.

This clonotype was observed a handful of times. This rearrangement joins TRBV20-1 to TRBJ2-7, with a tentative D call TRBD2 (6 bases). CDR1 is DFQATT, CDR2 SNEGSKA, per germline (reference sequence). The CDR3 is made up of 12 amino acids. V was cut by 5 bases and J by 3 bases, with 11 bases left in between. The CDR3 protein is CSARLEGYEQYF. In DNA, the CDR3 is TGCAGTGCTCGCCTGGAGGGCTACGAGCAGTACTTC.

V gene TRBV20-1 combines with J gene TRBJ2-5, with unresolved D. The CDR3 is made up of 12 amino acids. V dropped 3 bases and J dropped 11 bases, with 16 bases sitting between them. Germline values: CDR1 DFQATT, CDR2 SNEGSKA (reference sequence). Written as DNA, the CDR3 is TGCAGTGCTAGCCCCCAGCCCGAAATACAGTACTTC. Protein: CSASPQPEIQYF.

This clonotype was counted many times. This chain connects TRBV7-2 to TRBJ2-7, with D perhaps TRBD1 or TRBD2 (6 bases each). V lost 1 base and J 0 bases, leaving 10 bases between the germline ends. Germline CDR1 and CDR2: SGHTA and FQGNSA. The CDR3 extends over 15 amino acids. The CDR3 loop reads CASSLVGGISYEQYF. The CDR3 nucleotides read TGTGCCAGCAGCTTAGTAGGGGGGATCTCCTACGAGCAGTACTTC.